Listed below are T cell receptor beta chains from one sample, sequenced in a study of blood T cell repertoires in COVID-19. Only in-frame clones appear in the TCRdb table, and some are missing; sequencing was by immunoSEQ multiplex PCR. The sample records around 38,000 clones, around 89% being singletons. Sequencing was carried out using peripheral blood. These receptor sequences come from a human donor in a cohort sampled during active COVID-19. Both conserved end residues are part of each CDR3. A D gene is named only where the DNA matches it firmly. Size is stated for part of the rows, as once, few or many counts, or as a class when the clone is expanded.

TRBV18,TRBJ2-2,TRBD2,NA,CATTLAVNTGELFF,TGTGCCACCACCCTAGCGGTCAACACCGGGGAGCTGTTTTTT
TRBV7-9,TRBJ2-3,TRBD2,NA,CASSLAHLMGGGGDTQYF,TGTGCCAGCAGCTTAGCCCACTTGATGGGCGGGGGTGGAGATACGCAGTATTTT
TRBV3-1/TRBV3-2,TRBJ1-2,NA,NA,CASSREQSYGYTF,TGTGCCAGCAGCAGAGAACAGAGCTATGGCTACACCTTC
TRBV27,TRBJ1-5,NA,NA,CASRVDRYSSNQPQHF,TGTGCCAGCAGGGTGGACAGATACTCTAGCAATCAGCCCCAGCATTTT
TRBV20-1,TRBJ2-5,TRBD2,NA,CSGGRGETQYF,TGCAGCGGGGGGAGGGGAGAGACCCAGTACTTC
TRBV29-1,TRBJ1-2,TRBD1,NA,CSVEGRTGGHTRRGYTF,TGCAGCGTTGAGGGTAGGACAGGGGGCCACACACGGCGTGGCTACACCTTC
TRBV19,TRBJ2-2,TRBD1,NA,CASSRGQVNTGELFF,TGTGCCAGTAGTAGGGGACAGGTTAACACCGGGGAGCTGTTTTTT
TRBV11-2,TRBJ2-1,NA,NA,CASRRLRGLDNNEQFF,TGTGCCAGCAGACGCCTCCGGGGATTAGATAACAATGAGCAGTTCTTC
TRBV19,TRBJ1-4,NA,NA,CATRDGAHEGEKLFF,TGTGCCACGCGGGACGGCGCACATGAGGGTGAAAAACTGTTTTTT
TRBV5-3,TRBJ2-1,NA,NA,CARRFNNEQFF,TGTGCCAGAAGGTTTAACAATGAGCAGTTCTTC
TRBV7-2,TRBJ1-3,NA,NA,CASSLLGLVGNTIYF,TGTGCCAGCAGCTTATTGGGGCTGGTCGGAAACACCATATATTTT
TRBV7-2,TRBJ2-7,TRBD2,NA,CASSWTSSGGASYEQYF,TGTGCCAGCAGCTGGACGTCTAGCGGGGGGGCCTCGTACGAGCAGTACTTC
TRBV7-2,TRBJ2-1,NA,NA,CASSRVAQESEQFF,TGTGCCAGCTCCCGAGTGGCACAGGAAAGTGAGCAGTTCTTC
TRBV6-5,TRBJ2-7,NA,NA,CASSSTGWVYEQYF,TGTGCCAGCAGTTCCACAGGGTGGGTCTACGAGCAGTACTTC
TRBV6-5,TRBJ2-7,TRBD2,few,CASRFAGGESYEQYF,TGTGCCAGCAGATTCGCCGGGGGGGAATCCTACGAGCAGTACTTC
TRBV14,TRBJ1-2,TRBD1,NA,CASSHRRDSYGYTF,TGTGCCAGCAGCCACCGCAGGGACAGCTATGGCTACACCTTC
TRBV6-4,TRBJ1-1,TRBD1,NA,CASSRTGGMNTEAFF,TGTGCCAGCAGTCGGACAGGGGGCATGAACACTGAAGCTTTCTTT
TRBV29-1,TRBJ2-7,TRBD2,NA,CSVEGGSFSYEQYF,TGCAGCGTTGAAGGCGGGAGTTTCTCCTACGAGCAGTACTTC
TRBV3-1/TRBV3-2,TRBJ1-5,NA,NA,CASSQAGGYQPQHF,TGTGCCAGCAGCCAAGCGGGAGGGTACCAGCCCCAGCATTTT
TRBV25-1,TRBJ2-7,TRBD1,NA,CASSGTGYEQYF,TGTGCCAGCAGCGGGACAGGGTACGAGCAGTACTTC
TRBV2,TRBJ2-3,TRBD2,NA,CASSELAGGSSDTQYF,TGTGCCAGCAGTGAACTAGCGGGAGGTTCCTCAGATACGCAGTATTTT
TRBV9,TRBJ2-2,NA,NA,CASSVAVGTPGELFF,TGTGCCAGCAGCGTAGCCGTAGGGACTCCAGGGGAGCTGTTTTTT
TRBV2,TRBJ1-1,NA,NA,CATNRWATEAFF,TGTGCCACCAACAGGTGGGCGACTGAAGCTTTCTTT
TRBV19,TRBJ1-4,NA,NA,CASSTGGPYTNEKLFF,TGTGCCAGTAGTACCGGGGGGCCGTACACTAATGAAAAACTGTTTTTT
TRBV9,TRBJ2-3,NA,NA,CASSVSGVSTDTQYF,TGTGCCAGCAGCGTAAGCGGTGTTAGCACAGATACGCAGTATTTT
TRBV6-6,TRBJ1-1,NA,NA,CASSQTATNTEAFF,TGTGCCAGCAGTCAGACAGCAACGAACACTGAAGCTTTCTTT
TRBV7-9,TRBJ2-5,TRBD2,NA,CASSTGLAGHQETQYF,TGTGCCAGCAGCACGGGACTAGCGGGACACCAAGAGACCCAGTACTTC
TRBV7-2,TRBJ2-3,TRBD2,few,CASSFASGSGVDTQYF,TGTGCCAGCAGCTTTGCTAGCGGGAGTGGTGTAGATACGCAGTATTTT
TRBV29-1,TRBJ2-1,TRBD1,few,CSVYPGQANEQFF,TGCAGCGTTTATCCGGGACAGGCAAATGAGCAGTTCTTC
TRBV12-5,TRBJ1-2,NA,NA,CASGLYRTISFYGYTF,TGTGCTAGTGGTTTGTATAGGACAATAAGCTTCTATGGCTACACCTTC
TRBV7-2,TRBJ2-5,NA,NA,CASSPPRRGGLETQYF,TGTGCCAGCAGCCCCCCTCGGAGGGGGGGCCTCGAGACCCAGTACTTC
TRBV2,TRBJ2-5,TRBD2,NA,CASRGTSGSFETQYF,TGTGCCAGCAGGGGGACTAGCGGGAGTTTCGAGACCCAGTACTTC
TRBV7-6,TRBJ2-3,TRBD2,NA,CASSLAGGGGTQYF,TGTGCCAGCAGCTTAGCGGGCGGGGGAGGCACGCAGTATTTT
TRBV7-8,TRBJ2-3,TRBD1,NA,CASSLGGTGKEYF,TGTGCCAGCAGCTTAGGGGGGACAGGGAAAGAGTATTTT
TRBV20-1,TRBJ1-2,NA,NA,CSAPGDYGYTF,TGCAGTGCTCCAGGGGACTATGGCTACACCTTC
TRBV5-8,TRBJ2-7,NA,NA,CASYPVLDEQYF,TGTGCCAGCTACCCGGTGCTGGACGAGCAGTACTTC
TRBV3-1/TRBV3-2,TRBJ2-3,NA,NA,CASSQFAGNSDTQYF,TGTGCCAGCAGCCAGTTTGCGGGGAATTCAGATACGCAGTATTTT
TRBV7-9,TRBJ2-5,NA,NA,CASSLRHGETQYF,TGTGCCAGCAGCCTGAGACACGGAGAGACCCAGTACTTC
TRBV27,TRBJ1-1,NA,NA,CASSFAFESTEAFF,TGTGCCAGCAGTTTTGCATTCGAGAGCACTGAAGCTTTCTTT
TRBV5-4,TRBJ1-5,NA,NA,CASSEVGQPQHF,TGTGCCAGCAGCGAGGTAGGTCAGCCCCAGCATTTT
TRBV5-4,TRBJ2-2,TRBD2,NA,CASSLWGGTSGVQNTGELFF,TGTGCCAGCAGCTTGTGGGGTGGGACTAGCGGGGTGCAAAACACCGGGGAGCTGTTTTTT
TRBV2,TRBJ2-7,NA,NA,CASSGFGAYLTEQYF,TGTGCCAGCAGTGGTTTTGGGGCCTACCTCACCGAGCAGTACTTC
TRBV27,TRBJ2-3,TRBD2,NA,CASTTSGDRHTQYF,TGTGCCAGCACAACTAGCGGGGACCGCCATACGCAGTATTTT
TRBV11-2,TRBJ2-7,TRBD2,NA,CASSLKSLAGGVEQYF,TGTGCCAGCAGCTTAAAAAGCCTAGCGGGAGGTGTCGAGCAGTACTTC
TRBV5-1,TRBJ2-1,TRBD2,NA,CASSSQGAGGSYNEQFF,TGCGCCAGCAGCTCCCAGGGAGCGGGAGGAAGCTACAATGAGCAGTTCTTC
TRBV12-5,TRBJ2-7,TRBD1,NA,CASGPGGLPGEQYF,TGTGCTAGTGGGCCAGGGGGTTTGCCGGGCGAGCAGTACTTC
TRBV27,TRBJ2-1,TRBD2,NA,CASTHGAGGYNEQFF,TGTGCCAGCACCCATGGCGCGGGAGGGTACAATGAGCAGTTCTTC
TRBV3-1/TRBV3-2,TRBJ1-1,NA,NA,CASSQQEVTTEAFF,TGTGCCAGCAGCCAACAAGAGGTTACAACTGAAGCTTTCTTT
TRBV29-1,TRBJ1-3,NA,NA,CSVAGTLGNTIYF,TGCAGCGTTGCTGGGACATTGGGAAACACCATATATTTT
TRBV9,TRBJ1-1,TRBD1,NA,CASSVAGQGNTEAFF,TGTGCCAGCAGCGTAGCGGGACAGGGTAACACTGAAGCTTTCTTT
TRBV7-2,TRBJ1-2,NA,once,CASSLAEGTGDGYTF,TGTGCCAGCAGCTTAGCGGAGGGTACGGGGGATGGCTACACCTTC
TRBV9,TRBJ2-1,TRBD1,NA,CASSVGQGRLPSSEEQFF,TGTGCCAGCAGCGTAGGACAGGGGAGGCTACCGTCCTCCGAGGAGCAGTTCTTC
TRBV5-8,TRBJ2-7,NA,NA,CASSLGYEDEQYF,TGTGCCAGCAGCTTGGGGTACGAGGACGAGCAGTACTTC
TRBV12-3/TRBV12-4,TRBJ1-4,NA,NA,CASARGANEKLFF,TGTGCCAGCGCCAGGGGAGCTAATGAAAAACTGTTTTTT
TRBV19,TRBJ1-1,NA,NA,CASSIRQGNTEAFF,TGTGCCAGTAGTATACGGCAGGGTAACACTGAAGCTTTCTTT